Listed here is a single T cell receptor beta chain. This sample stems from a study of control samples from healthy donors and cancer patients. The CDR3 totals 15 residues. Germline V CDR1 and CDR2: SGHTA, FQGNSA. The junction had 8 bases not matched to a gene; V was cut back by 3 bases and J by 5 bases. Method: immunoSEQ multiplex PCR; TCRdb's copy keeps in-frame clones and lacks some. There are around 82,000 clones in the sample; around 87% occur only once, and roughly 20% lies in the top ten. The sequence was obtained from a man aged 45-65 years in good health. The specimen was blood. The chain is built from TRBV7-2 and TRBJ2-5, with TRBD2 matching over 8 bases. The CDR3 DNA sequence: TGTGCCAGCAGCTTGCCAGCGGGAGTTAGTGAGACCCAGTACTTC. This codes for CASSLPAGVSETQYF.